Listed below are T cell receptor beta chains from one sample, sequenced in a study of T cell responses to AZD1222 COVID-19 vaccine. Only in-frame clones appear in the TCRdb table, and some are missing; sequencing was by immunoSEQ multiplex PCR. The sample has 150,000 or so clones, about 91% seen once. Source: peripheral blood, taken 28 days after the second AZD1222 dose. The receptors come from an adult who received the AZD1222 COVID-19 vaccine. The CDR3 runs from the conserved cysteine through the conserved F or W.

CDR3 protein: CSALTGESSYEQYF; V gene: TRBV29-1; J gene: TRBJ2-7; CDR3 length: 14
CDR3 protein: CASSFAGTGSHGYTF; V gene: TRBV27; J gene: TRBJ1-2; CDR3 length: 15
CDR3 protein: CASSEVQSNNEKLFF; V gene: TRBV2; J gene: TRBJ1-4; CDR3 length: 15
CDR3 protein: CASTQGLLANYGYTF; V gene: TRBV4-2; J gene: TRBJ1-2; CDR3 length: 15
CDR3 protein: CASSKVTGSGEKLFF; V gene: TRBV2; J gene: TRBJ1-4; CDR3 length: 15
CDR3 protein: CASSVDVGDYGYTF; V gene: TRBV6-4; J gene: TRBJ1-2; CDR3 length: 14
CDR3 protein: CASSGTGRGETQYF; V gene: TRBV28; J gene: TRBJ2-5; CDR3 length: 14
CDR3 protein: CATKRGGPYNEQFF; V gene: TRBV24-1; J gene: TRBJ2-1; CDR3 length: 14
CDR3 protein: CAWSAINGVASEAFF; V gene: TRBV30; J gene: TRBJ1-1; CDR3 length: 15
CDR3 protein: CASSEARPRGYTF; V gene: TRBV2; J gene: TRBJ1-2; CDR3 length: 13
CDR3 protein: CASSPQAMNTEAFF; V gene: TRBV11-2; J gene: TRBJ1-1; CDR3 length: 14
CDR3 protein: CASTPLGGSHNEQFF; V gene: TRBV27; J gene: TRBJ2-1; CDR3 length: 15
CDR3 protein: CATSRQRGVLGEQYF; V gene: TRBV15; J gene: TRBJ2-7; CDR3 length: 15
CDR3 protein: CASSQEEGESYEQYF; V gene: TRBV4-2; J gene: TRBJ2-7; CDR3 length: 15
CDR3 protein: CASSMGAGSHQPQHF; V gene: TRBV19; J gene: TRBJ1-5; CDR3 length: 15
CDR3 protein: CASSGMFGDYGYTF; V gene: TRBV2; J gene: TRBJ1-2; CDR3 length: 14
CDR3 protein: CASSPGQGLQPQHF; V gene: TRBV18; J gene: TRBJ1-5; CDR3 length: 14
CDR3 protein: CASKDSQETQYF; V gene: TRBV4-1; J gene: TRBJ2-5; CDR3 length: 12
CDR3 protein: CASTGLAGGPYEQYF; V gene: TRBV6-5; J gene: TRBJ2-7; CDR3 length: 15
CDR3 protein: CASSLDRNTDTQYF; V gene: TRBV7-7; J gene: TRBJ2-3; CDR3 length: 14
CDR3 protein: CASGLVLNLNTEAFF; V gene: TRBV12-5; J gene: TRBJ1-1; CDR3 length: 15
CDR3 protein: CASSLYATGPTGEQYF; V gene: TRBV7-9; J gene: TRBJ2-7; CDR3 length: 16
CDR3 protein: CASRSGTDFVETQYF; V gene: TRBV27; J gene: TRBJ2-5; CDR3 length: 15
CDR3 protein: CASSAEGQGNQPQHF; V gene: TRBV5-1; J gene: TRBJ1-5; CDR3 length: 15
CDR3 protein: CASREGVGTEAFF; V gene: TRBV2; J gene: TRBJ1-1; CDR3 length: 13
CDR3 protein: CASSNYRGEGWDEQFF; V gene: TRBV19; J gene: TRBJ2-1; CDR3 length: 16
CDR3 protein: CASRRGTYEQYF; V gene: TRBV28; J gene: TRBJ2-7; CDR3 length: 12
CDR3 protein: CASSPEGTGIYGYTF; V gene: TRBV7-8; J gene: TRBJ1-2; CDR3 length: 15
CDR3 protein: CASSPRSPPGGYTF; V gene: TRBV6-5; J gene: TRBJ1-2; CDR3 length: 14
CDR3 protein: CSARNGRGRDTGELFF; V gene: TRBV29-1; J gene: TRBJ2-2; CDR3 length: 16
CDR3 protein: CASSEAGGVNEQFF; V gene: TRBV6-1; J gene: TRBJ2-1; CDR3 length: 14
CDR3 protein: CASSLGVGELFF; V gene: TRBV12-3/TRBV12-4; J gene: TRBJ2-2; CDR3 length: 12
CDR3 protein: CASGRSRGADTQYF; V gene: TRBV7-2; J gene: TRBJ2-3; CDR3 length: 14
CDR3 protein: CASSVSGASYEQYF; V gene: TRBV9; J gene: TRBJ2-7; CDR3 length: 14
CDR3 protein: CAWRREDRDNSPLHF; V gene: TRBV30; J gene: TRBJ1-6; CDR3 length: 15
CDR3 protein: CASMTSAGFPGELFF; V gene: TRBV19; J gene: TRBJ2-2; CDR3 length: 15
CDR3 protein: CASSPGRNSGANVLTF; V gene: TRBV18; J gene: TRBJ2-6; CDR3 length: 16
CDR3 protein: CASSLGTGLEEQFF; V gene: TRBV7-7; J gene: TRBJ2-1; CDR3 length: 14
CDR3 protein: CASSHTAGQGVGTQYF; V gene: TRBV3-1/TRBV3-2; J gene: TRBJ2-5; CDR3 length: 16
CDR3 protein: CARSLTQGHSYNSPLHF; V gene: TRBV5-3; J gene: TRBJ1-6; CDR3 length: 17
CDR3 protein: CASSLAGPGELFF; V gene: TRBV7-9; J gene: TRBJ2-2; CDR3 length: 13
CDR3 protein: CASSQVTGGAFF; V gene: TRBV4-1; J gene: TRBJ1-1; CDR3 length: 12
CDR3 protein: CASSMLPGGRYKNTEAFF; V gene: TRBV19; J gene: TRBJ1-1; CDR3 length: 18
CDR3 protein: CASSSGPPTLYGYTF; V gene: TRBV5-1; J gene: TRBJ1-2; CDR3 length: 15
CDR3 protein: CASGSRPLNTEAFF; V gene: TRBV12-5; J gene: TRBJ1-1; CDR3 length: 14
CDR3 protein: CASSLRGGQGSEAFF; V gene: TRBV7-2; J gene: TRBJ1-1; CDR3 length: 15
CDR3 protein: CASSIPPRRANYGYTF; V gene: TRBV19; J gene: TRBJ1-2; CDR3 length: 16
CDR3 protein: CASTLGERLYGYTF; V gene: TRBV28; J gene: TRBJ1-2; CDR3 length: 14
CDR3 protein: CSVLDTGNTIYF; V gene: TRBV29-1; J gene: TRBJ1-3; CDR3 length: 12
CDR3 protein: CASKLAGMYEQFF; V gene: TRBV10-2; J gene: TRBJ2-1; CDR3 length: 13